A selection of T cell receptor beta chains follows, all from one sample in a study of blood T cell repertoires in COVID-19. Assay: immunoSEQ multiplex PCR; the TCRdb copy retains only in-frame clones and omits some. The data show a few hundred thousand clones, roughly 87% seen once. Sequencing was carried out using PBMCs or T cells enriched from blood (not recorded which). The receptors were sampled from a woman aged 25 to 39 who had recovered from COVID-19. Each CDR3 is given with its conserved first and last residue. The D gene is left open where the match is weak. Size is stated for part of the rows, as once, few or many counts, or as a class when the clone is expanded.

TGTGCCAGCAGCCAATCCGTGGGCCTCGGCGATGAGCAGTTCTTC CASSQSVGLGDEQFF NA TRBJ2-1 TRBV3-1/TRBV3-2 NA
TGTGCCAGCAGCCCGACTAGCGGGAGCCCCTCCCAAGAGACCCAGTACTTC CASSPTSGSPSQETQYF TRBD2 TRBJ2-5 TRBV7-2 NA
TGTGCCAGCTCACCTCCCGGGACAGGACCCTGGGGCTACACCTTC CASSPPGTGPWGYTF TRBD1 TRBJ1-2 TRBV18 once
TGTGCCAGCATGGGTAGCGGGGTAAGCACAGATACGCAGTATTTT CASMGSGVSTDTQYF TRBD2 TRBJ2-3 TRBV6-5 NA
TGTGCCAGCAGCGTACAGGGGGCTGGGGAGACCCAGTACTTC CASSVQGAGETQYF TRBD1 TRBJ2-5 TRBV5-4 NA
TGTGCCAGCTCCTCGACAGCAGAAGCTTTCTTT CASSSTAEAFF NA TRBJ1-1 TRBV18 NA
TGTGCCAGCAGCTTCGGAGGCCTTGGTGATGGCTACACCTTC CASSFGGLGDGYTF NA TRBJ1-2 TRBV7-6 few
TGCGCCAGCAGCGCCCGGACAGGCTCTGGAAACACCATATATTTT CASSARTGSGNTIYF TRBD1 TRBJ1-3 TRBV5-1 once
TGTGCCAGCAGCATAACCGGGACTACTCGCTACGAGCAGTACTTC CASSITGTTRYEQYF TRBD2 TRBJ2-7 TRBV5-5 NA
TGTGCCAGCAGCTTACTAGGGGGCGAGAGCAATCAGCCCCAGCATTTT CASSLLGGESNQPQHF TRBD1 TRBJ1-5 TRBV6-2/TRBV6-3 NA
TGTGCCAGCAGCCTAGGTTCGCTGGCATCCTACGAGCAGTACTTC CASSLGSLASYEQYF NA TRBJ2-7 TRBV7-2 NA
TGTGCCAGCAGCTTAGGTTGGGTAGCGGGGGGCCCCGCCACAGATACGCAGTATTTT CASSLGWVAGGPATDTQYF TRBD2 TRBJ2-3 TRBV7-8 NA
TGTGCCAGTAGTGCCGGCCCAGGGGCGGATACGCAGTATTTT CASSAGPGADTQYF NA TRBJ2-3 TRBV19 NA
TGTGCCAGCAGCTTAGGTCGGCGGGGACCGAACACTGAAGCTTTCTTT CASSLGRRGPNTEAFF NA TRBJ1-1 TRBV7-9 NA
TGTGCCAGCAGCCAAACGGGACAGATCTATGGCTACACCTTC CASSQTGQIYGYTF TRBD1 TRBJ1-2 TRBV3-1/TRBV3-2 NA
TGTGCCAGCACTACAGGGTTGGGGAACACCATATATTTT CASTTGLGNTIYF NA TRBJ1-3 TRBV2 few